These T cell receptor beta chains were read from a single sample in a study of T cells in Graves' hyperthyroidism and ophthalmopathy. From the multiplex PCR reads, TCRdb called clonotypes with MiXCR, one entry per CDR3 protein. The table records 650,000 to 750,000 distinct CDR3 sequences, 13% to 15% of them present only once. The sample comprised blood. These receptors came from a woman between 18 and 29 years old with Graves' hyperthyroidism. Each CDR3 is given with its conserved first and last residue. The D gene is left open where the match is weak. Size is stated for part of the rows, as once, few or many counts, or as a class when the clone is expanded.

NA TRBJ1-5 15 TRBV6-2/TRBV6-3 few CASSSESWGDQPQHF TGTGCCAGCAGTTCGGAATCTTGGGGTGATCAGCCCCAGCATTTT
TRBD1 TRBJ2-2 17 TRBV7-6 NA CASSTPRTGGNTGELFF TGTGCCAGCAGCACCCCCCGGACAGGGGGCAACACCGGGGAGCTGTTTTTT
NA TRBJ1-3 16 TRBV18 many CASSPGTDLSGNTIYF TGTGCCAGCTCACCAGGGACGGATCTCTCTGGAAACACCATATATTTT
TRBD2 TRBJ2-1 23 TRBV7-2 NA CACTSIASSGRSKRWGSYNEQFF TGTGCCTGCACAAGCATTGCTTCTAGCGGGAGAAGCAAACGGTGGGGCTCCTACAATGAGCAGTTCTTC
NA TRBJ2-7 15 TRBV29-1 NA CSVRSNSDRLYEQYF TGCAGCGTTCGCTCGAATTCGGACCGACTCTACGAGCAGTACTTC
TRBD2 TRBJ2-2 16 TRBV7-2 many CASSYQPGTRSGELFF TGTGCCAGCAGTTATCAACCCGGGACTAGGTCCGGGGAGCTGTTTTTT
TRBD1 TRBJ2-7 16 TRBV14 NA CASSFSRTGPLYEQYF TGTGCCAGCAGCTTCAGTAGGACAGGACCGCTCTACGAGCAGTACTTC
NA TRBJ1-2 12 TRBV5-5 few CASSSDREPKTF TGTGCCAGCAGCTCGGATCGGGAGCCGAAGACCTTC
TRBD2 TRBJ2-7 14 TRBV7-6 many CASSLATSGNEQYF TGTGCCAGCAGCTTAGCGACTAGCGGCAACGAGCAGTACTTC
NA TRBJ2-7 14 TRBV18 many CASSPTTGLNEQYF TGTGCCAGCTCACCAACGACAGGATTAAACGAGCAGTACTTC
NA TRBJ2-7 19 TRBV6-1 many CASSESGTDPIYGSYEQYF TGTGCCAGCAGTGAATCCGGGACGGACCCCATATATGGGTCCTACGAGCAGTACTTC
TRBD1 TRBJ2-1 21 TRBV5-1 few CASQPGQGRGRRYSSYNEQFF TGCGCCAGCCAACCGGGACAGGGAAGGGGCAGGAGGTACAGCTCCTACAATGAGCAGTTCTTC
NA TRBJ2-3 16 TRBV2 few CASSVDRRTSTDTQYF TGTGCCAGCAGTGTGGACCGCCGCACTAGCACAGATACGCAGTATTTT
NA TRBJ2-7 16 TRBV28 few CASNAPRGSWAYEQYF TGTGCCAGCAATGCCCCAAGGGGATCCTGGGCCTACGAGCAGTACTTC
NA TRBJ1-1 15 TRBV7-2 many CASSLADEVNTEAFF TGTGCCAGCAGCTTAGCAGACGAGGTGAACACTGAAGCTTTCTTT
TRBD1 TRBJ1-3 13 TRBV20-1 NA CSAPQGAGNTIYF TGCAGTGCTCCCCAGGGGGCTGGAAACACCATATATTTT
TRBD2 TRBJ2-1 16 TRBV4-1 NA CASSQTPGLALNEQFF TGCGCCAGCAGCCAAACACCGGGACTAGCGCTGAATGAGCAGTTCTTC